A selection of T cell receptor beta chains follows, all from one sample in a study of metastatic and nonmetastatic thyroid tumors. TCRdb called clones again from the PCR reads with MiXCR. This table holds tens of thousands of clones, about 4% found once. Sequencing was carried out using blood. These receptors all stem from a female donor with papillary thyroid cancer or a benign thyroid nodule (not recorded which). Some clones in this sample may be carry-over from other donors' samples. Both conserved end residues are part of each CDR3. Fields, in order: CDR3 length, D gene, clone size, J gene, V gene, CDR3 DNA, CDR3 protein. D genes are given only for firm matches. Not every row has a clone size; where given, it reads once, few, many or a size class.

>16|NA|many|TRBJ2-6|TRBV5-1
TGCGCCAGCAGCGGGGGTGGGGGAGCTGGGGCCAACGTCCTGACTTTC
CASSGGGGAGANVLTF
>15|TRBD2|NA|TRBJ2-7|TRBV28
TGTGCCAGCAGTCCACTAGCGGGAGTGGACAATGAGCAGTACTTC
CASSPLAGVDNEQYF
>15|NA|many|TRBJ2-1|TRBV24-1
TGTGCCACCAGTGATTCGGGCGTGGGTTACAATGAGCAGTTCTTC
CATSDSGVGYNEQFF
>13|TRBD1|many|TRBJ1-2|TRBV20-1
TGCAGTGCTAGAGATAACAGGGGCTATGGCTACACCTTC
CSARDNRGYGYTF
>16|TRBD1|many|TRBJ1-3|TRBV3-1
TGTGCCAGCAGTTTCGGACAGGGATACTCTGGAAACACCATATATTTT
CASSFGQGYSGNTIYF
>15|NA|many|TRBJ2-4|TRBV12-3/TRBV12-4
TGTGCCAGCAGTTTTAGCGGACCCCTGGGAAACATTCAGTACTTC
CASSFSGPLGNIQYF
>17|TRBD2|many|TRBJ2-3|TRBV18
TGTGCCAGCTCACCACGGGATGCGGGAGGGCTGGCAGATACGCAGTATTTT
CASSPRDAGGLADTQYF
>15|NA|many|TRBJ2-3|TRBV4-2
TGTGCCAGCAGCCAAGAACGGGGCGGGGCGGATACGCAGTATTTT
CASSQERGGADTQYF
>16|TRBD1|few|TRBJ1-5|TRBV19
TGTGCCAGTAGTATGAGGGACAGCTATAGCAATCAGCCCCAGCATTTT
CASSMRDSYSNQPQHF
>15|TRBD2|many|TRBJ2-1|TRBV9
TGTGCCAGCAGCGTGGGCGGGAGTTCGGTTGGTGAGCAGTTCTTC
CASSVGGSSVGEQFF
>14|NA|many|TRBJ2-7|TRBV27
TGTGCCAGCAGACCTGCTCAACCAGGATACGAGCAGTACTTC
CASRPAQPGYEQYF
>13|NA|few|TRBJ1-1|TRBV19
TGTGCCAGTAGTAATCGACAGAACACTGAAGCTTTCTTT
CASSNRQNTEAFF
>15|NA|many|TRBJ2-6|TRBV5-1
TGCGCCAGCAGCGGACTGACCTCGGGGGCCAACGTCCTGACTTTC
CASSGLTSGANVLTF
>14|TRBD2|many|TRBJ2-2|TRBV10-3
TGTGCCATCAGTGTAGCGGGAGGAACCGGGGAGCTGTTTTTT
CAISVAGGTGELFF
>14|NA|many|TRBJ2-7|TRBV20-1
TGCAGTGCTAGAGGTGGTAGCGACCACTACGAGCAGTACTTC
CSARGGSDHYEQYF
>15|TRBD2|many|TRBJ2-3|TRBV6-4
TGTGCCAGCAGTGACGGAGCGGGGGGCACAGATACGCAGTATTTT
CASSDGAGGTDTQYF
>12|NA|many|TRBJ2-1|TRBV7-3
TGTGCCAGCAGCCAACCGTGGGATGAGCAGTTCTTC
CASSQPWDEQFF
>15|NA|NA|TRBJ1-4|TRBV5-6
TGTGCCAGCAGCTTTTTGAGGGCAGCTAATGAAAAACTGTTTTTT
CASSFLRAANEKLFF
>15|TRBD2|many|TRBJ2-1|TRBV12-3/TRBV12-4
TGTGCCAGCAGTTTAGTAGCGGGTAAAAACAATGAGCAGTTCTTC
CASSLVAGKNNEQFF
>13|NA|many|TRBJ2-3|TRBV6-2/TRBV6-3
TGTGCCAGCAGTTTTCAGTACGCAGATACGCAGTATTTT
CASSFQYADTQYF
>15|NA|many|TRBJ2-1|TRBV12-3/TRBV12-4
TGTGCCAGCAGTTCCGGGACACTTAGTTACAATGAGCAGTTCTTC
CASSSGTLSYNEQFF
>14|NA|few|TRBJ1-1|TRBV4-1
TGCGCCAGCAGCCACGGCCCACGAAACACTGAAGCTTTCTTT
CASSHGPRNTEAFF
>11|NA|many|TRBJ2-7|TRBV7-8
TGTGCCAGCAGCTTTGCGGGTGAGCAGTACTTC
CASSFAGEQYF
>13|NA|few|TRBJ2-1|TRBV20-1
TGCAGTGCTAGCGTCGGGAAACCTTTAGGGCAGTTCTTC
CSASVGKPLGQFF
>13|NA|many|TRBJ2-7|TRBV12-3/TRBV12-4
TGTGCCAGCAGTTATGTTGGGGGGTACGAGCAGTACTTC
CASSYVGGYEQYF
>13|NA|many|TRBJ2-1|TRBV24-1
TGTGCCACCAGTGGGACAGACAACAATGAGCAGTTCTTC
CATSGTDNNEQFF
>16|NA|NA|TRBJ1-1|TRBV18
TGTGCCAGCTCACCACCCCAGTGGCAGGTGAACACTGAAGCTTTCTTT
CASSPPQWQVNTEAFF
>13|NA|NA|TRBJ2-7|TRBV6-5
TGTGCCAGCAGTTTGAGCGGGCCCTACGAGCAGTACTTC
CASSLSGPYEQYF
>16|TRBD2|many|TRBJ2-2|TRBV5-1
TGCGCCAGCAGCTTGGGACTAGCGGGAGGTCACCGGGAGCTGTTTTTT
CASSLGLAGGHRELFF
>15|NA|few|TRBJ1-4|TRBV7-6
TGTGCCAGCAGCGTAACCACAGGGTATAATGAAAAACTGTTTTTT
CASSVTTGYNEKLFF
>15|NA|few|TRBJ1-4|TRBV6-1
TGTGCCAGCACCCCAATGGCGGGGAAACTAGAAAAACTGTTTTTT
CASTPMAGKLEKLFF
>14|NA|NA|TRBJ1-6|TRBV6-1
TGTGCCAGCAGTGAAGCGCTAGGGATTTCACCCCTCCACTTT
CASSEALGISPLHF
>14|NA|many|TRBJ1-2|TRBV30
TGTGCCTGGACCGACAGTTCTGGGGACTATGGCTACACCTTC
CAWTDSSGDYGYTF
>15|TRBD2|NA|TRBJ2-3|TRBV6-5
TGTGCCAGCAGTTACTCGAGGGTCGCGGGAGGTACGCAGTATTTT
CASSYSRVAGGTQYF
>14|NA|NA|TRBJ1-2|TRBV6-2/TRBV6-3
TGTGTCAGCAGCGAGGCCCTCTCAGCCTATGGCTACACCTTC
CVSSEALSAYGYTF
>21|NA|many|TRBJ1-6|TRBV6-5
TGTGCCAGCAGTTACCCTATTACTTCGACCAACCCCCACGGCTATAATTCACCCCTCCACTTT
CASSYPITSTNPHGYNSPLHF
>16|TRBD2|medium-sized|TRBJ2-1|TRBV6-1
TGTGCCAGCAGTGAAGAGGCGGGAGGGGGGCAGGATGAGCAGTTCTTC
CASSEEAGGGQDEQFF
>15|NA|NA|TRBJ1-2|TRBV5-1
TGCGCCAGCAGCTTGTCCATGGTGAAGGGGGAAGGCTACACCTTC
CASSLSMVKGEGYTF
>14|NA|NA|TRBJ2-7|TRBV15
TGTGCCACCAGCAGAGCCCAGTATAGTCGGGATCATTACTTC
CATSRAQYSRDHYF
>15|NA|few|TRBJ1-1|TRBV27
TGTGCCAGCAGTTTATCGGGAGCAGGCAACACTGAAGCTTTCTTT
CASSLSGAGNTEAFF
>15|TRBD2|few|TRBJ2-3|TRBV6-9
TGTGCCAGCAGTTACCAAAGCGGGAGTGCGGATACGCAGTATTTT
CASSYQSGSADTQYF